This T cell receptor beta chain appears in the sequencing data of a study of regulatory T cells in long-lasting Graves disease. Germline CDR1 and CDR2: LGHDT and YNNKEL (reference sequence). Trimming took 5 bases from V and 3 from J, leaving 10 bases between them. CDR3 length equals 13 residues. This clonotype was seen repeatedly, ten times or more. Time point here: newly diagnosed GD, antithyroid drugs for less than 3 months. PBMCs were the source of the RNA used for TCR sequencing. In building TCR beta libraries, iRepertoire HTBI primers were used together with Arm-PCR of CDR3 regions. TCRdb re-called the multiplex PCR reads with MiXCR, one entry per CDR3 protein. Seen here are roughly 530,000 distinct CDR3 sequences, approximately 16% observed once, and the top ten hold 20% to 30%. The sample was also linked to a second study, of T cells in Graves' hyperthyroidism and ophthalmopathy.

This sequence originates from a woman aged 35-65 years with Graves disease. V and J are TRBV3-1 and TRBJ1-1; the D is unclear. Sample: peripheral blood mononuclear cells (PBMCs), taken at new diagnosis, from a patient treated with antithyroid drugs. The CDR3 loop is CASSAMGDTEAFF. DNA of the CDR3: TGTGCCAGCAGCGCGATGGGCGACACTGAAGCTTTCTTT.